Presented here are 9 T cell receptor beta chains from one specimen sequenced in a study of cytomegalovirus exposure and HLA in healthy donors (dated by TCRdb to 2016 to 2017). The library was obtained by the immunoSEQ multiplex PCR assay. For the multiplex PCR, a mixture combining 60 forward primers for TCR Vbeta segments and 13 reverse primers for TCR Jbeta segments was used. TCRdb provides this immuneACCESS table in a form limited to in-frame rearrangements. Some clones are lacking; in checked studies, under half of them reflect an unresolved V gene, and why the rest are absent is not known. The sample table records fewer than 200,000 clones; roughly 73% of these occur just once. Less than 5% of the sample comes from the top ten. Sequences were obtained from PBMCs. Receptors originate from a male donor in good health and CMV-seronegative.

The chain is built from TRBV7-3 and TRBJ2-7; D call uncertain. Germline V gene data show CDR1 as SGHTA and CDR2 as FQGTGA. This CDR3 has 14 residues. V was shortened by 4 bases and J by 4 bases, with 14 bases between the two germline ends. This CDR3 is CASSSHTAVYEQYF. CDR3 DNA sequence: TGTGCCAGCAGCTCTCATACTGCGGTGTACGAGCAGTACTTC.

The DNA of the CDR3 is TGTGCCAGCAGGAAACAGGGGGAGAGGTCCTACGAGCAGTACTTC. It encodes CASRKQGERSYEQYF. The chain joins TRBV2 to TRBJ2-7, with 8 bases fitting TRBD1. V trimming: 6 bases; J trimming: 1 base; junction bases outside the gene matches: 8. This CDR3 is built from 15 residues. From germline, CDR1 is SNHLY and CDR2 FYNNEI.

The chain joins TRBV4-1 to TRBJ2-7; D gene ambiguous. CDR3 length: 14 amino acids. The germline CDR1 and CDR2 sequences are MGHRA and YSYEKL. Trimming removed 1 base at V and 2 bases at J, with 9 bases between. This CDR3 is CASSQATSPYEQYF. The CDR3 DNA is TGCGCCAGCAGCCAAGCGACATCGCCCTACGAGCAGTACTTC.

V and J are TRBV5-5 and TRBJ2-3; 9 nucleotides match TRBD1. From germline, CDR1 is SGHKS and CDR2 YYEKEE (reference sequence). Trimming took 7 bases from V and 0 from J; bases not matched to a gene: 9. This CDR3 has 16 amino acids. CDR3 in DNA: TGTGCCAGCGCCCCCGGGACAGGGCCCAGCACAGATACGCAGTATTTT. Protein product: CASAPGTGPSTDTQYF.

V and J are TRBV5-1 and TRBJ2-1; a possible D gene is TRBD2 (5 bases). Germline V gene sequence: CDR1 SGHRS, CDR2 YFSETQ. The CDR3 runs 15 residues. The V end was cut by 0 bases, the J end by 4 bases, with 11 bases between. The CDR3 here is CASSLERRKYNEQFF. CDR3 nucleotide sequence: TGCGCCAGCAGCTTGGAAAGGAGGAAGTACAATGAGCAGTTCTTC.

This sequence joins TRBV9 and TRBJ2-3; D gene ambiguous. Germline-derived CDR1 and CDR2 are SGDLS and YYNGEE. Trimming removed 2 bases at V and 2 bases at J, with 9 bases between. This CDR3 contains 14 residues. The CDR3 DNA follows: TGTGCCAGCAGCGTCTTGCAGAACACAGATACGCAGTATTTT. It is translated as CASSVLQNTDTQYF.

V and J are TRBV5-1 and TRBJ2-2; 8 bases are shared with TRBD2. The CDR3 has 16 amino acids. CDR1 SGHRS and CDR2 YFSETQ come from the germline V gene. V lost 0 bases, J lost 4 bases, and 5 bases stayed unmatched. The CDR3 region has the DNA TGCGCCAGCAGCTTGGTCCCCGGGGGGGCCACCGGGGAGCTGTTTTTT. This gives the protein CASSLVPGGATGELFF.

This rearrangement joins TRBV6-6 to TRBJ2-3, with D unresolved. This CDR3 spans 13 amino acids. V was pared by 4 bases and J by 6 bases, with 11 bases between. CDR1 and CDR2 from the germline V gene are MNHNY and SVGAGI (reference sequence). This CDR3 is CASSSPLMDTQYF. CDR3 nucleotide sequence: TGTGCCAGCAGTTCCCCCCTAATGGATACGCAGTATTTT.

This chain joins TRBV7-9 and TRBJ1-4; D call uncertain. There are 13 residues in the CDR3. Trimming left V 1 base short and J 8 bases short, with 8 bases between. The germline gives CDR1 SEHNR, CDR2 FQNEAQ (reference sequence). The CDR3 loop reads CASSLVAREKLFF. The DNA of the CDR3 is TGTGCCAGCAGCTTAGTCGCGCGCGAAAAACTGTTTTTT.